This T cell receptor (beta chain) was sequenced in a study of neoadjuvant nivolumab and ipilimumab in lung cancer. The ends were cut back, 0 bases at V and 10 bases at J, with 20 bases in the middle. CDR3 length: 16 amino acids. From germline, CDR1 is SGDLS and CDR2 YYNGEE. The table came from immunoSEQ multiplex PCR; TCRdb's copy has only in-frame clones and leaves some out. The sample contains 15,000 to 20,000 clones, around 80% of which appear only once. As to this clone: No antigen is known for it.

Study-level points and caveats: Higher pretherapy blood TCR richness went with higher resected-tumor richness.

Here the sequenced sample was tumor tissue, taken after neoadjuvant nivolumab, alone or with ipilimumab, at or shortly before surgery. This clonotype was obtained from an adult with non-small cell lung cancer. The genes are TRBV9 and TRBJ2-1; D is possibly TRBD1 or TRBD2 (5 bases each). The CDR3 DNA reads TGTGCCAGCAGCGTAGGTGGGGCTAGCTTTCTCCCCGAGCAGTTCTTC. This codes for CASSVGGASFLPEQFF. Full variable domain (remainder filled in from reference TRBV9 and TRBJ2-1): DSGVTQTPKHLITATGQRVTLRCSPRSGDLSVYWYQQSLDQGLQFLIQYYNGEERAKGNILERFSAQQFPDLHSELNLSSLELGDSALYFCASSVGGASFLPEQFFGPGTRLTVL.